This TCR beta chain is drawn from a study of blood T cell repertoires in COVID-19. Study-level information: PBMCs, B-cell-depleted T cells, or T cells were the source of the cDNA or gDNA that made up the material.

Original data processing: Reference gene primer amplification in the assay estimated nucleated cell counts. Measured with immunoSEQ multiplex PCR; TCRdb has only the in-frame clones, and not every one. V, J and clone size were drawn from that table, and D and trimming were deduced from the DNA. In the table there are 150,000 to 200,000 clones, more than 75% of which are singletons. Specimen: peripheral blood. The clonotype comes from a woman in her sixties or seventies with acute or convalescent COVID-19.

CDR3 protein: CASTLWPQTEAFF. For the CDR3, the DNA is TGTGCCAGCACCCTGTGGCCTCAGACTGAAGCTTTCTTT. The V gene is TRBV12-3 or TRBV12-4, the J gene TRBJ1-1, with D uncertain. V shed 7 bases and J shed 5 bases, with 14 bases lying between them. The CDR3 runs 13 residues.